This passage covers 24 T cell receptor beta chains from one sample sequenced in a study of cytomegalovirus exposure and HLA in healthy donors. The study ran its PCR with 60 Vbeta and 13 Jbeta primers. The data were produced by immunoSEQ multiplex PCR, yet TCRdb's version contains in-frame clones alone and is incomplete. This table lists tens of thousands of clones. The sequencing input was PBMCs. These receptors were obtained from a middle-aged woman in good health and CMV-seronegative.

The rearrangement links TRBV9 to TRBJ1-6, with 9 bases that match TRBD1. From germline, CDR1 is SGDLS and CDR2 YYNGEE. This CDR3 is 17 amino acids long. V lost 3 bases to trimming and J lost 7 bases; unmatched junction nucleotides: 11. As DNA, the CDR3 is TGTGCCAGCAGCGCCTTAGACCGGGACAGGGTAAATTCACCCCTCCACTTT. This encodes CASSALDRDRVNSPLHF.

The chain carries TRBV4-3 and TRBJ1-2, with a tentative D call TRBD1 (5 bases). The V and J ends lost 0 bases and 2 bases respectively, with 10 bases between them. The length of the CDR3 is 15 residues. CDR1 LGHNA and CDR2 YSLEER come from the germline V gene. The CDR3 DNA is TGCGCCAGCAGCCAAGATTCCAGGGTGAACTATGGCTACACCTTC. It yields the protein CASSQDSRVNYGYTF.

Worth noting for this clone: Relative to the germline gene, one junction end is altered; a read error may explain this. The V gene is TRBV5-1, the J gene TRBJ2-5; D gene uncertain. CDR1 is SGHRS, CDR2 YFSETQ, per germline. The CDR3 length is 12 residues. The CDR3: CASSLVTENQYF. CDR3 coding DNA: TGCGCCAGCAGTCTAGTTACCGAGAACCAGTACTTC.

V usage is TRBV19 and J usage is TRBJ1-3; the D gene is possibly TRBD1 (5 bases). Germline assignment: CDR1 LNHDA and CDR2 SQIVND (reference sequence). The CDR3 loop spans 15 amino acids. The ends were cut back, 3 bases at V and 0 bases at J, with 9 bases in the middle. Written as DNA, the CDR3 is TGTGCCAGTAGTATGAGACAGACCTCTGGAAACACCATATATTTT. It specifies CASSMRQTSGNTIYF.

The V gene is TRBV19, the J gene TRBJ2-7; TRBD1 agrees at 10 bases. The CDR3 runs to 16 residues. Germline CDR1 reads LNHDA; CDR2 reads SQIVND (reference sequence). V dropped 5 bases and J dropped 0; count of bases not matched to a gene: 7. In DNA form, the CDR3 reads TGTGCCAGTAGTCTAAGACAGGGGGCTTTCTCCTACGAGCAGTACTTC. This sequence encodes CASSLRQGAFSYEQYF.

This rearrangement joins TRBV29-1 to TRBJ1-1; a possible D gene is TRBD1 (5 bases). Germline loops: CDR1 SQVTM, CDR2 ANQGSEA. Trimming took off 7 bases at V and 1 base at J, with 10 bases between the two ends. The length of the CDR3 is 12 residues. The CDR3 nucleotides are TGCAGCGGAGGACACGCGAACACTGAAGCTTTCTTT. This codes for CSGGHANTEAFF. The full variable domain, in which reference TRBV29-1 and TRBJ1-1 provide the parts outside the CDR3, is SAVISQKPSRDICQRGTSLTIQCQVDSQVTMMFWYRQQPGQSLTLIATANQGSEATYESGFVIDKFPISRPNLTFSTLTVSNMSPEDSSIYLCSGGHANTEAFFGQGTRLTVV.

The chain links TRBV27 to TRBJ1-1, with 7 bases that match TRBD1. The germline CDR1 and CDR2 sequences are MNHEY and SMNVEV (reference sequence). The CDR3 length is 13 residues. V dropped 5 bases and J dropped 4; count of bases not matched to a gene: 4. The CDR3 region has the DNA TGTGCCAGCAGTCTCTACAGGGGCACTGAAGCTTTCTTT. Translating it yields CASSLYRGTEAFF.

The chain couples TRBV4-3 to TRBJ2-2, with D perhaps matching TRBD1 (6 bases). This CDR3 comprises 15 residues. CDR1 is LGHNA, CDR2 YSLEER, per germline. Trimming shortened V by 4 bases and J by 0 bases, and 9 bases separated the two germline ends. CDR3 loop: CASSLRQANTGELFF. The CDR3 region has the DNA TGCGCCAGCAGCCTCCGACAGGCGAACACCGGGGAGCTGTTTTTT.

The rearrangement joins TRBV18 to TRBJ1-5; 9 bases are a match to TRBD1. V trimming: 3 bases; J trimming: 0 bases; junction bases outside the gene matches: 3. This CDR3 contains 16 residues. The germline V gene encodes CDR1 KGHSH and CDR2 LQKENI. The CDR3 DNA reads TGTGCCAGCTCACCCTACAGGGGGCATAGCAATCAGCCCCAGCATTTT. It specifies CASSPYRGHSNQPQHF.

V usage is TRBV5-1 and J usage is TRBJ1-2; 7 bases fit TRBD1. Germline loops: CDR1 SGHRS, CDR2 YFSETQ. J was trimmed by 4 bases and V by 4 bases; bases with no gene match: 10. There are 15 residues in the CDR3. CDR3: CASSTGEGAAYGYTF. For the CDR3, the DNA is TGCGCCAGCAGCACCGGAGAGGGGGCGGCCTATGGCTACACCTTC.

The J gene is TRBJ2-3, the V gene TRBV4-3; D might be TRBD2 (6 bases). V was shortened by 0 bases and J by 4 bases, with 17 bases between the two germline ends. The CDR3 loop spans 17 amino acids. CDR1 and CDR2 from the germline V gene are LGHNA and YSLEER. The CDR3 nucleotides read TGCGCCAGCAGCCAAGAATTCGTGGGAGGTTACTCAGATACGCAGTATTTT. Protein product: CASSQEFVGGYSDTQYF.

V gene TRBV11-1 combines with J gene TRBJ1-1, with D unresolved. The V end was cut by 2 bases, the J end by 4 bases, with 8 bases between. This CDR3 spans 13 amino acids. Germline V gives CDR1 SGHAT, CDR2 FQDESV (reference sequence). This chain's CDR3 is CASSLSLATEAFF. As DNA, the CDR3 is TGTGCCAGCAGCTTAAGCTTAGCCACTGAAGCTTTCTTT.

About this clone: Other DNA sequences in the sample encode the same CDR3. V is TRBV11-2 and J is TRBJ2-7; D is uncertain. The V and J ends lost 0 bases and 3 bases respectively, with 3 bases between them. The germline V gene encodes CDR1 SGHAT and CDR2 FQNNGV. The CDR3 has 12 amino acids. This CDR3 reads CASSLDLYEQYF. The CDR3 DNA follows: TGTGCCAGCAGCTTAGATCTCTACGAGCAGTACTTC.

V and J are TRBV7-9 and TRBJ2-7, with 7 bases lining up with TRBD1. J gave up 2 bases and V 8 bases, and 9 bases lay outside the gene matches. Germline CDR1 and CDR2: SEHNR and FQNEAQ (reference sequence). The CDR3 is 14 amino acids. The CDR3 is CASSRDSVAYEQYF. The CDR3 DNA follows: TGTGCCAGCTCCCGGGACAGTGTCGCCTACGAGCAGTACTTC. Filled out from reference TRBV7-9 and TRBJ2-7, the complete variable domain reads DTGVSQNPRHKITKRGQNVTFRCDPISEHNRLYWYRQTLGQGPEFLTYFQNEAQLEKSRLLSDRFSAERPKGSFSTLEIQRTEQGDSAMYLCASSRDSVAYEQYFGPGTRLTVT.

The chain couples TRBV6-5 to TRBJ2-3, with unresolved D. Looked up from germline, CDR1 is MNHEY and CDR2 is SVGAGI. V gave up 5 bases and J gave up 11 bases, with 17 bases separating them. This CDR3 contains 13 residues. The CDR3 spells CASSPPGRVGQYF. Written as DNA, the CDR3 is TGTGCCAGCAGTCCCCCGGGTCGAGTAGGGCAGTATTTT.

The CDR3 is CAIRGVLGNEQFF. The CDR3 coding sequence is TGTGCCATCAGGGGAGTACTAGGGAATGAGCAGTTCTTC. V usage is TRBV10-3 and J usage is TRBJ2-1; perhaps TRBD2 as D (5 bases). The CDR3 consists of 13 residues. Germline CDR1 reads ENHRY; CDR2 reads SYGVKD. V was shortened by 6 bases and J by 7 bases, with 13 bases between the two germline ends.

The chain has TRBV28 and TRBJ2-5; no clear D. V lost 3 bases and J lost 5, with 10 bases in between. Germline-derived CDR1 and CDR2 are MDHEN and SYDVKM. The CDR3 has 13 residues. CDR3 sequence (DNA): TGTGCCAGCAGTTTCGGAGTTTTGGAGACCCAGTACTTC. Protein sequence: CASSFGVLETQYF.

This chain connects TRBV6-1 to TRBJ1-2, with D tentatively TRBD1 (5 bases). The germline V gene encodes CDR1 MNHNS and CDR2 SASEGT. Trimming left V 11 bases short and J 3 bases short, with 16 bases between. The CDR3 runs 13 residues. The DNA of the CDR3 is TGTGCCTCCACCGGGGGGGGTGACTATGGCTACACCTTC. This translates into CASTGGGDYGYTF.

J is TRBJ1-1 and V is TRBV4-2; TRBD1 matches 7 bases. The CDR3 is made up of 15 amino acids. V lost 1 base to trimming and J lost 0 bases; unmatched junction nucleotides: 2. Germline V lookup: CDR1 LGHNA, CDR2 YNFKEQ. The CDR3 nucleotides are TGTGCCAGCAGCCAAGCGGACAGGCTGAACACTGAAGCTTTCTTT. Translation gives CASSQADRLNTEAFF.

The V gene is TRBV29-1, the J gene TRBJ2-3; 14 nucleotides line up with TRBD2. The CDR3 totals 15 residues. With 5 bases clipped from V and 6 bases from J, the junction kept 7 bases outside the gene matches. In germline, CDR1 is SQVTM, CDR2 ANQGSEA. CDR3 coding DNA: TGCAGCGTTCAAGGACTAGCGGGGGGCAGCGATACGCAGTATTTT. It is translated as CSVQGLAGGSDTQYF.

The rearrangement links TRBV19 to TRBJ2-1, with 7 bases matching TRBD2. The CDR3 has 16 residues. The trim removed 3 bases at V and 9 bases at J, leaving 14 bases unmatched. The germline V gene has CDR1 LNHDA and CDR2 SQIVND (reference sequence). The CDR3 nucleotides read TGTGCCAGTAGTATGATCGTCGAGGCTAGCGGCTTTGAGCAGTTCTTC. Its protein product is CASSMIVEASGFEQFF. The full variable domain, its missing parts supplied by reference TRBV19 and TRBJ2-1, is DGGITQSPKYLFRKEGQNVTLSCEQNLNHDAMYWYRQDPGQGLRLIYYSQIVNDFQKGDIAEGYSVSREKKESFPLTVTSAQKNPTAFYLCASSMIVEASGFEQFFGPGTRLTVL.

CDR3 residues: CAISPGQGTNQPQHF. The CDR3 DNA sequence: TGTGCCATCAGTCCGGGACAGGGGACCAATCAGCCCCAGCATTTT. The chain links TRBV10-3 to TRBJ1-5, with 10 positions matching TRBD1. Germline values: CDR1 ENHRY, CDR2 SYGVKD. The CDR3 spans 15 residues. After removal of 5 bases from V and 3 bases from J, the junction contained 4 bases not matched to a gene.

The J gene is TRBJ1-1, the V gene TRBV5-1, with 8 bases matching TRBD1. Germline CDR1 and CDR2: SGHRS and YFSETQ. This CDR3 has 15 residues. Germline trimming cut 7 bases from V and 1 base from J; bases unmatched to any gene: 9. The CDR3 coding sequence is TGCGCCAGCCAAACCGGGACAGGAGGGAACACTGAAGCTTTCTTT. Translating gives CASQTGTGGNTEAFF.

The chain uses TRBV5-1 and TRBJ1-1, with 7 nucleotides matching TRBD1. The CDR3 is 15 residues long. With V trimmed by 5 bases and J by 0 bases, 7 bases remained unmatched. The germline V gene has CDR1 SGHRS and CDR2 YFSETQ. The CDR3 DNA follows: TGCGCCAGCAGTCCCGGACAGGCACTGAACACTGAAGCTTTCTTT. Translating it yields CASSPGQALNTEAFF.